This T cell receptor (beta chain) came from a study of blood T cell repertoires in COVID-19. Looking at the study overall: Spain, Italy and the United States supplied samples that represented acute and convalescent COVID-19. Sources were T cells, B-cell-depleted T cells, or PBMCs; the material itself was cDNA or gDNA.

The CDR3 sequence is 16 residues long. The germline V gene encodes CDR1 LNHDA and CDR2 SQIVND (reference sequence). With V trimmed by 6 bases and J by 0 bases, 8 bases remained unmatched. Per the original methods: Using reference gene primer amplification, nucleated cell counts were estimated. Using immunoSEQ multiplex PCR, the repertoire was profiled, and TCRdb retains in-frame clones only, with some absent. V and J calls and clone size follow that table, whereas D and trimming were derived from the DNA. The table records hundreds of thousands of clones, roughly 79% of them present only once. Sequencing was carried out using peripheral blood. The V gene is TRBV19, the J gene TRBJ2-7; 10 positions match TRBD2. The sequence came from a woman of 80 years or more with acute or convalescent COVID-19. CDR3 protein: CASRRTGTSDSYEQYF. The CDR3 DNA reads as TGTGCCAGTAGGAGAACAGGGACTAGCGACTCCTACGAGCAGTACTTC.